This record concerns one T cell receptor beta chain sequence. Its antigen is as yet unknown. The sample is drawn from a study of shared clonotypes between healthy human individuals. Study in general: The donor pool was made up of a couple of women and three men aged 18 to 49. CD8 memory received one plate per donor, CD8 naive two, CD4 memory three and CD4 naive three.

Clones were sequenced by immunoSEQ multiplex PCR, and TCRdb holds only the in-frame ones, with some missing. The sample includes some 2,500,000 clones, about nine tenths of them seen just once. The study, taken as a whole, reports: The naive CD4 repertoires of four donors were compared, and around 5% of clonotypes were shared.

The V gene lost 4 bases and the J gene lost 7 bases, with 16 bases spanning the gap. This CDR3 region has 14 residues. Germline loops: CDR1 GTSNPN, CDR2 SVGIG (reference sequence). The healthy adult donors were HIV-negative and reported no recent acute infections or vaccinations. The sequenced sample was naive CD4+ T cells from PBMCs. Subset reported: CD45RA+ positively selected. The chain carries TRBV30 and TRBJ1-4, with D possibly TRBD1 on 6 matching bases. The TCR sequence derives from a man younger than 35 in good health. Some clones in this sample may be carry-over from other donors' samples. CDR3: CAWKGTRGGEKLFF. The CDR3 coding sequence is TGTGCCTGGAAGGGGACAAGGGGCGGTGAAAAACTGTTTTTT.